What follows describes a single TCR beta chain. There is no known antigen for this receptor. No clone much larger than this one lies a single base away; base qualities are absent. This specimen belongs to a study of control samples from healthy donors and cancer patients (dated by TCRdb to the early 2020s). Libraries came from the immunoSEQ multiplex PCR assay. TCRdb re-hosts the immuneACCESS table, in-frame sequences only. Its copies lack some clones; in the studies checked, an unresolved V gene accounts for under half of them, and the cause for the rest is not known. A total of 170,000 or so clones appear in this sample, 85% to 90% of them only once. 1.3% to 1.5% of the sample goes to the ten largest clones. Including cysteine and phenylalanine, the CDR3 has 10 amino acids. The sequence is cut down to CDR3 DNA, 30 bases in frame from base 1. The junction shows trimming of 7 bases on V and 9 bases on J, plus 8 bases between the germline ends. The germline V gene encodes CDR1 MNHEY and CDR2 SVGAGI.

The source material was blood. This clonotype was sampled from a woman aged 50 to 60 in good health. Recombination connected TRBV6-5 to TRBJ2-3, with the D gene too uncertain to name. The DNA sequence follows: TGTGCCAGCATTCTGGACACGCAGTATTTT. Translation gives CASILDTQYF.